This TCR beta chain derives from a study of cytomegalovirus exposure and HLA in healthy donors. The CDR3 extends over 15 amino acids. The V segment lost 1 base and the J segment 3 bases; nucleotides outside the gene matches: 4. Germline values: CDR1 LGHNA, CDR2 YSLEER. The assay was immunoSEQ multiplex PCR, and TCRdb's table has in-frame clones only and misses some. The sample lists some 69,000 clones; roughly 95% were seen once. Separation from the roughly 670-subject first cohort characterized the roughly 110-subject validation cohort, to which the donors belonged. Comments on this clone: Its antigen is not known.

General study results and limits: Associated with cytomegalovirus, according to the listing, were 150 to 200 TCR beta chains.

The sequence was collected from a woman between 18 and 29 years old in good health and CMV-seropositive. Sequencing used PBMCs. The rearrangement links TRBV4-3 to TRBJ2-5, with 8 bases identical to TRBD2. The CDR3 DNA follows: TGCGCCAGCAGCCAAGTACTAGCGGATAAAGAGACCCAGTACTTC. Its translation is CASSQVLADKETQYF.